This T cell receptor beta chain was identified during a study of cytomegalovirus exposure and HLA in healthy donors (TCRdb year 2017). The study in broad terms: An earlier analysis of roughly 570 of the donors reported about 280 Gb of sequence data and some 110 million unique TCR beta sequences obtained from around 190 million T cells. On average, roughly 240,000 unique TCR beta nucleotide sequences were sequenced per donor among more than 350 genotyped donors of the cohort, with about 17% of those sequences being non-productive. All discovery cohort repertoires had been generated using a single sequencing platform. The later analysis used no new phenotypic data to find candidate immune exposures, relying instead on TCR beta sequences and their occurrence across donors. The study aimed to test whether signatures of past pathogen exposure could be identified by cataloging public T cell receptors. A later analysis re-examined previously published TCR beta repertoires from more than 650 donors and added high-resolution HLA genotyping to investigate patterns of TCR occurrence. Besides the first cohort of approximately 670 subjects, a separate validation cohort made up of about 120 different subjects was used. The study profiled the T cell repertoires of some 610 subjects by immunosequencing and related them to cytomegalovirus serostatus. Typing coverage differed by locus: A, B, C, DRB1 and DQB1 were typed in roughly 620-640 donors, DQA1 in 500 to 550, DPA1 in approximately 600, and DPB1 in approximately 450. Genome-wide SNP genotypes for about three fifths of the roughly 670 donors were used in a later genetic analysis, which treated that subset as a discovery cohort. An early release that covered more than 550 HLA-typed donors contained about 300 gigabases of sequencing data and 75 million to 100 million unique TCR sequences. Of the roughly 400 genotyped donors, roughly 85% fell in the genetic ancestry cluster associated with self-reported Caucasian donors. To predict cytomegalovirus infection status, the study combined high-throughput TCR immunosequencing, statistical association of individual TCRs with disease status, and machine learning. An earlier analysis of about 600 of the donors used high-throughput TCR beta sequencing to judge whether each TCR beta V gene segment behaved as functional or pseudogenic. Roughly five DR-DQ haplotypes were handled as single units for association and clustering because linkage in the cohort was strong. Both class I and class II loci were covered by HLA typing, at four-digit resolution. Donor age, sex, ethnicity and CMV serostatus were compiled alongside the repertoire data.

Library method: the immunoSEQ multiplex PCR assay. For the multiplex PCR, a mixture combining 60 forward primers for TCR Vbeta segments and 13 reverse primers for TCR Jbeta segments was used. A multiplex PCR assay on genomic DNA amplified the CDR3 region of rearranged TCR beta genes. The Illumina HiSeq System was used to sequence the amplified TCR beta libraries as 87-base-pair reads. In the source study's methods: A later analysis tallied 80 million to 95 million unique TCR beta chains across the 666 repertoires, and about 10 million of those chains were shared by two or more donors. Raw reads were error-corrected and collapsed into unique sequences with a nearest-neighbor algorithm that merged closely related sequences to remove PCR and sequencing errors. CDR3 sequences were aligned to IMGT reference sequences to assign V, D and J gene segments. Each retained sequence needed at least a six-nucleotide match to both a V gene segment and a J gene segment. A rearrangement counted as productive if the CDR3 had no stop codons and remained in frame with V and J, and every other rearrangement counted as non-productive. CDR3 was defined according to IMGT convention as the region running from the second conserved V-encoded cysteine to the conserved J-encoded phenylalanine. Sequences without an unambiguous match to a single V gene segment were excluded from the earlier analysis of a few hundred of the donors. An earlier analysis of 500 to 700 of the donors classified V segments as functional when productive rearrangements were above 56.7% and as segregating when the standard deviation between donors was above 5%. A statistical classification framework was built to diagnose cytomegalovirus status from the catalog of TCR beta chain sequences. In a later analysis, V and J genes were assigned by comparing TCR nucleotide sequences against IMGT/GENE-DB human TR gene sequences. A later analysis assigned CDR3 sequences and most-parsimonious VDJ recombination scenarios with the TCRdist pipeline. A later analysis defined each TCR beta chain by its CDR3 amino acid sequence plus V-gene family, and excluded reads lacking a unique V-gene family. As a way to deal with suspected cross-contamination and a sequencing artifact, a later analysis dropped roughly 600 nucleotide sequences that were highly shared and had low generation probability. In a later analysis, a clonal expansion index for each public chain was calculated from normalized within-repertoire ranks of inferred template counts. Generation probabilities in a later analysis came from a VDJ recombination model fitted to out-of-frame rearrangements, and those results were checked against IGoR. A later analysis scored TCR-TCR, TCR-HLA and TCR-CMV co-occurrence with hypergeometric tests, applying a repertoire-size bias correction to TCR pairs. To estimate false discovery rates, a later analysis permuted the HLA or CMV assignments 20 times. In a later analysis, co-occurring TCRs were grouped with DBSCAN, and TCRdist sequence similarity was added when clustering was performed within HLA-allele-positive subsets. Repertoires with fewer than 30,000 or more than 120,000 public chains were left out of co-occurrence clustering, as were about five repertoires with anomalous nucleotide sharing. As stored in TCRdb, this immuneACCESS dataset retains in-frame rearrangements with V and J assigned. A fraction of the clones does not appear; measured against another copy, unresolved V genes explain less than half of the discrepancy, and the remainder lacks a known reason. V, J and clone size are taken as reported in that table, and D and trimming were inferred from the DNA itself. The sample data list about 150,000 clones, and around 80% of these were observed just once. Around 14% of the sample goes to the ten largest clones.

The cohort was made up of 666 healthy bone marrow donors. At the time of sampling, every cohort member was nominally healthy, though immune exposures that went unrecorded were likely present. The donor tested CMV seronegative, placing the donor among the 350 or so seronegative members of the cohort. Each donor provided a peripheral blood sample, and peripheral blood mononuclear cells were used for TCR beta sequencing. Genomic DNA was extracted from the blood cell samples with the Qiagen DNeasy Blood Extraction Kit. Here is what the overall study found, with its caveats: Roughly uniform sequencing depth across donors was assumed in presence/absence analyses, although this assumption may not hold. The study gave a list of 150 to 200 TCR beta chains associated with cytomegalovirus. Compared with equally common non-associated chains, HLA-associated TCR beta chains in a later analysis were more clonally expanded and had lower generation probabilities. A group of highly shared sequence variants was considered likely to be a technical artifact of the sequencing pipeline. In a later genetic analysis, a missense DCLRE1C variant was associated with V-gene and J-gene trimming of TCR beta chains, and the association was replicated in an independent cohort. Because HLA typing was missing for some donors at each locus, association tests included only the typed subset. In a later analysis, 15,000 to 20,000 TCR beta sequences were associated with specific HLA alleles at a false discovery rate of 0.05. In a later analysis, several top co-occurrence clusters were reported to appear linked to parvovirus B19, influenza, CMV and Epstein-Barr virus. Some IMGT-functional V segments, including TRBV6-2 and TRBV6-3, could not be told apart with the 87-base-pair reads, so those segments were excluded. An earlier analysis of some 560 of the donors showed that most TCR beta V segments appeared in productive rearrangements either about 87% or about 30% of the time, which broadly matched IMGT annotations. Most TCR sequences were observed very rarely across donors, whereas some public TCRs were present in many individuals. When HLA alleles, especially DR and DQ, strongly co-occurred, attributing TCR associations to individual alleles was difficult. Only TCR beta chains were sequenced in this cohort, and the absence of alpha or paired-chain data limited detectable features. The classifier was reported to diagnose cytomegalovirus status with high specificity and sensitivity in both the original and validation cohorts. Immune exposure information for the cohort was limited to CMV serostatus. The authors suggested that the approach could potentially be generalized to other disease states and immunological phenotypes. Most CMV-associated TCR beta chains appeared to be HLA-restricted in a later analysis, and the HLA associations seemed to be driven largely by CMV exposure. A few of the identified cytomegalovirus-associated TCR beta chains were confirmed in vitro to be specific for cytomegalovirus antigens. Linkage disequilibrium might explain the correlated functional status among segregating V segments, but an unknown experimental factor could not be ruled out. Because counts were too low, seventeen rarely observed V segments, including chromosome 9 orphons, were excluded from the earlier analysis of under 650 of the donors. A further reported finding was that TCR beta sequences accurately predicted the HLA-A and HLA-B alleles for most subjects in the first cohort. In a later analysis, TCR association rates were found to vary across HLA loci, with the most associated TCRs seen for DRB1 alleles and the fewest for HLA-C alleles. Compared with the roughly 720-donor mean, donors in an Asian-associated ancestry cluster had fewer N-insertions in productive TCRs, according to a later genetic analysis.

This clone has a handful of counts. It lacks a known antigen. No base qualities exist here, and no much larger clone lies one base off it. From a lookup of the germline V gene (reference sequence), CDR1 and CDR2 are LNHDA and SQIVND. V and J are truncated by 8 bases and 6 bases respectively, leaving an intervening sequence of 16 bases. Including the terminal cysteine and phenylalanine, the CDR3 comprises 13 residues. Only CDR3 DNA is held: 39 bases, read in frame from base 1. The rearranged chain carries TRBV19 and TRBJ1-1, with no D gene named confidently. The specimen was PBMCs. This TCR came from a woman in her thirties or forties in good health and CMV-seronegative. The CDR3 region: CASHELSAAEAFF. The bases read TGTGCCAGTCACGAGTTGAGCGCCGCTGAAGCTTTCTTT.